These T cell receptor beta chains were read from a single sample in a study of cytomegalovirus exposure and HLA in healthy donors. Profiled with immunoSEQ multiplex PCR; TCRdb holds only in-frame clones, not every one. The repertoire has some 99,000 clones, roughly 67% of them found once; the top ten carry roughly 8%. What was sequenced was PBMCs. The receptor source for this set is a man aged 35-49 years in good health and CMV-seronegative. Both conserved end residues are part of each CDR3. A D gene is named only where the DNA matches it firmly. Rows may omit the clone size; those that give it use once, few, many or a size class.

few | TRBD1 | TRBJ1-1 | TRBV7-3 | CASSREGQGGGTEAFF | TGTGCCAGCAGCAGAGAGGGACAGGGAGGGGGCACTGAAGCTTTCTTT
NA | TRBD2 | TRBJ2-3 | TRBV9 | CASSVEWRGGVTDTQYF | TGTGCCAGCAGCGTTGAATGGCGGGGGGGCGTCACAGATACGCAGTATTTT
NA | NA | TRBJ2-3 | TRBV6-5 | CASSTTGSGTDTQYF | TGTGCCAGCAGCACCACAGGGAGTGGGACAGATACGCAGTATTTT
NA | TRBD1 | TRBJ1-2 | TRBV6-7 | CASSYPGQGSYGYTF | TGTGCCAGCAGTTACCCCGGACAGGGTTCCTATGGCTACACCTTC
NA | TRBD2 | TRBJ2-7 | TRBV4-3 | CASSPYSGSAGGEQYF | TGCGCCAGCAGCCCCTACAGTGGATCAGCGGGGGGCGAGCAGTACTTC
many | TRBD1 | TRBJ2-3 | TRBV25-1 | CASRGTVISPSTDTQYF | TGTGCCAGCAGGGGGACAGTAATATCCCCTAGCACAGATACGCAGTATTTT
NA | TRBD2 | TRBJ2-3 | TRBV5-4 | CASSIPGLALDTQYF | TGTGCCAGCAGCATTCCGGGACTAGCCTTAGATACGCAGTATTTT
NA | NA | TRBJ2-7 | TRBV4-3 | CASSQTRGSYEQYF | TGCGCCAGCAGCCAGACTCGGGGTTCCTACGAGCAGTACTTC
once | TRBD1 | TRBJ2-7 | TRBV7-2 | CASSGGGRQGAYEQYF | TGTGCCAGCAGCGGGGGGGGGAGACAGGGGGCCTACGAGCAGTACTTC
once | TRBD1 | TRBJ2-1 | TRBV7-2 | CASSLGPGGFSYNEQFF | TGTGCCAGCAGCTTAGGCCCAGGGGGTTTCTCCTACAATGAGCAGTTCTTC
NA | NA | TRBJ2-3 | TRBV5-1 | CASSLVEGSPQGTQYF | TGCGCCAGCAGCTTGGTAGAGGGCTCCCCACAGGGTACGCAGTATTTT
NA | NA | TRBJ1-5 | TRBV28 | CASSPHQNTQPQHF | TGTGCCAGCAGTCCACACCAGAACACCCAGCCCCAGCATTTT
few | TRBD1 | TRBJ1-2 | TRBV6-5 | CASSYRGRGYTF | TGTGCCAGCAGTTACAGGGGGCGTGGCTACACCTTC
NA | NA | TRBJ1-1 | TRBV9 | CASSRVGEGAEAFF | TGTGCCAGCAGCCGAGTGGGTGAGGGGGCTGAAGCTTTCTTT
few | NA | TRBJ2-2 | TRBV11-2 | CASSLGGGTNTGELFF | TGTGCCAGCAGCTTAGGAGGTGGGACAAACACCGGGGAGCTGTTTTTT
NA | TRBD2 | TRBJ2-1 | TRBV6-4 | CASSDVSRGGYNEQFF | TGTGCCAGCAGTGACGTTAGTCGGGGGGGATACAATGAGCAGTTCTTC
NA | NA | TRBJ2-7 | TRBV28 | CASSSSGSAENYEQYF | TGTGCCAGCAGCTCCTCAGGTTCCGCCGAGAATTACGAGCAGTACTTC
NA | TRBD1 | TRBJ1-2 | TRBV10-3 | CAISDGTGSYGYTF | TGTGCCATCAGTGATGGGACAGGGTCGTATGGCTACACCTTC
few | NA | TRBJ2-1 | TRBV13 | CASSSWGVGSYNEQFF | TGTGCCAGCAGCTCCTGGGGCGTTGGGTCCTACAATGAGCAGTTCTTC
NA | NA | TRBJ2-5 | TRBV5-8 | CASSLGLQETQYF | TGTGCCAGCAGCTTGGGACTTCAAGAGACCCAGTACTTC
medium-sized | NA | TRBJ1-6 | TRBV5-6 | CASSLVQGDQSPLHF | TGTGCCAGCAGCTTGGTACAGGGAGACCAATCACCCCTCCACTTT
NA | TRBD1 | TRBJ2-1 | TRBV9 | CASSVAGTGSSYNEQFF | TGTGCCAGCAGCGTAGCTGGGACAGGTAGCTCCTACAATGAGCAGTTCTTC
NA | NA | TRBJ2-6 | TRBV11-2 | CASSSQTGLSGANVLTF | TGTGCCAGCAGCTCCCAGACAGGTTTATCTGGGGCCAACGTCCTGACTTTC
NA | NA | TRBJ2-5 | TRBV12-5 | CASGPTRDIQETQYF | TGTGCTAGTGGCCCAACCCGGGACATCCAAGAGACCCAGTACTTC
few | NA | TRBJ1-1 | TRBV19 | CASSGYTEAFF | TGTGCCAGCTCAGGGTACACTGAAGCTTTCTTT
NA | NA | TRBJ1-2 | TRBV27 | CASSLDSSRFMANYGYTF | TGTGCCAGCAGTCTCGACAGCTCGAGGTTTATGGCTAACTATGGCTACACCTTC
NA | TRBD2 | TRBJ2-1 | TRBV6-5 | CASSYWRGGFNEQFF | TGTGCCAGCAGTTACTGGCGGGGGGGCTTCAATGAGCAGTTCTTC
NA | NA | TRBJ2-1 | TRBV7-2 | CASSLQLYGQFF | TGTGCCAGCAGCCTCCAACTATATGGGCAGTTCTTC
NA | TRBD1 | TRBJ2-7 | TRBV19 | CASSYRDRGYEQYF | TGTGCCAGTAGTTACCGGGACAGGGGGTACGAGCAGTACTTC
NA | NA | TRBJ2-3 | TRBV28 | CASSLVIGGTDTQYF | TGTGCCAGCAGTTTAGTGATAGGGGGCACAGATACGCAGTATTTT
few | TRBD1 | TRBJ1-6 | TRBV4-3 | CASSQEGDRNSPLHF | TGCGCCAGCAGCCAAGAAGGGGACAGGAATTCACCCCTCCACTTT
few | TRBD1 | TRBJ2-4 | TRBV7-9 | CASSQDRVENIQYF | TGTGCCAGCAGCCAGGACAGGGTGGAAAACATTCAGTACTTC
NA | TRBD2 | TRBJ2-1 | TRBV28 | CASTHGGEYNEQFF | TGTGCCAGCACCCATGGGGGGGAATACAATGAGCAGTTCTTC
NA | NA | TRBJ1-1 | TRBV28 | CASRGRIHEAFF | TGTGCCTCCCGTGGCAGAATTCATGAAGCTTTCTTT
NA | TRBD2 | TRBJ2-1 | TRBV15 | CATREGLAGDNEQFF | TGTGCCACCAGAGAAGGACTAGCGGGCGACAATGAGCAGTTCTTC
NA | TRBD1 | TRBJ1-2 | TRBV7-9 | CASSETTGGYGYTF | TGTGCCAGCAGCGAAACGACAGGGGGCTATGGCTACACCTTC
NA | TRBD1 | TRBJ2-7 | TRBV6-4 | CASSLPWTGRSYEQYF | TGTGCCAGCAGTCTCCCCTGGACAGGCCGTTCCTACGAGCAGTACTTC
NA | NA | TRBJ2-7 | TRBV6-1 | CASSEASYAVYEQYF | TGTGCCAGCAGTGAAGCTAGTTACGCCGTCTACGAGCAGTACTTC
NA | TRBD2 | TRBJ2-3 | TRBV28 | CASSRLAGGPGRTDTQYF | TGTGCCAGCAGCCGACTAGCGGGGGGGCCGGGGAGGACAGATACGCAGTATTTT
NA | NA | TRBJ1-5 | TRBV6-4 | CASSGTPGAGNQPQHF | TGTGCCAGCAGTGGAACTCCTGGAGCGGGCAATCAGCCCCAGCATTTT
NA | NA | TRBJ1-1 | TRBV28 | CASSLGATEAFF | TGTGCCAGCAGTTTAGGAGCCACTGAAGCTTTCTTT
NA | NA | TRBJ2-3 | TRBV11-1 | CASSLDYSQATDTQYF | TGTGCCAGCAGCTTAGATTACAGCCAAGCCACAGATACGCAGTATTTT